The text below deals with one TCR beta chain. The antigen remains undetermined. This sample's time point: cycle 4 day 1 (C4D1), after more than five weeks of nivolumab. There was relapse after autologous stem cell transplantation in every patient, and there was variation in brentuximab vedotin exposure. CD4+ T cells were purified from thawed PBMCs by magnetic negative selection. Generated by immunoSEQ multiplex PCR, the TCRdb table keeps only in-frame clones and is missing some. The sample lists around 29,000 clones, roughly 80% seen once, with over 0.6% in the top ten. Germline V CDR1 and CDR2: WSHSY, SAAADI. V gave up 4 bases and J gave up 8 bases; unmatched junction bases: 15. The CDR3 contains 17 residues. The sample belongs to a study of PD-1 blockade in classical Hodgkin lymphoma. The study's findings and limits: Repertoire differences lack defined causes, possibly disease activity or prior therapy.

V usage is TRBV10-2 and J usage is TRBJ2-1; the match to TRBD1 covers 9 bases. The receptor's source is a human donor with classical Hodgkin lymphoma. The sample consisted of CD4+ T cells from blood, taken before the fourth cycle of nivolumab. The CDR3 loop reads CASSAYVGQGKSDEQFF. The CDR3 DNA reads as TGCGCCAGCAGTGCCTATGTGGGACAGGGAAAAAGCGATGAGCAGTTCTTC.